Listed below are T cell receptor beta chains from one sample, sequenced in a study of blood T cell repertoires in COVID-19. Some clones are missing from TCRdb's copy, which holds only in-frame ones; the method was immunoSEQ multiplex PCR. The table includes 35,000 to 50,000 clones, about 80% detected once. Sequenced sample: peripheral blood. These TCRs come from a woman of 80 years or more with acute or convalescent COVID-19. The CDR3 runs from the conserved cysteine through the conserved F or W. A D gene is named only where the DNA matches it firmly. Size is omitted from some rows. Given values are once, few, many or a class for expanded clones.

abundance | j_gene | v_gene | len | d_gene | CDR3nt | CDR3aa
. | TRBJ2-1 | TRBV12-3/TRBV12-4 | 13 | . | TGTGCCAGCAGTCGCCGAGGGGAGGATGAGCAGTTCTTC | CASSRRGEDEQFF
. | TRBJ1-1 | TRBV5-1 | 13 | . | TGCGCCAGCAGATTTACAGGCCACACTGAAGCTTTCTTT | CASRFTGHTEAFF
. | TRBJ1-2 | TRBV11-2 | 17 | TRBD1 | TGTGCCAGCAGCCCGAACCTGCTGGGACAGGGTAACTATGGCTACACCTTC | CASSPNLLGQGNYGYTF
. | TRBJ2-1 | TRBV5-4 | 17 | TRBD2 | TGTGCCAGCAGCTTGACTAGCGGGGGGGCCACGATAAATGAGCAGTTCTTC | CASSLTSGGATINEQFF
. | TRBJ2-7 | TRBV3-1/TRBV3-2 | 14 | . | TGTGCCAGCAGCCAAGATCTACGGGGCTACGAGCAGTACTTC | CASSQDLRGYEQYF
. | TRBJ1-4 | TRBV30 | 15 | TRBD1 | TGTGCCTGGAGTACCCCCGGGACAGTTAATGAAAAACTGTTTTTT | CAWSTPGTVNEKLFF
. | TRBJ1-5 | TRBV30 | 16 | . | TGTGCCTGGAGTCCCCCTGAGAAGTATAGCAATCAGCCCCAGCATTTT | CAWSPPEKYSNQPQHF
. | TRBJ2-5 | TRBV19 | 15 | . | TGTGCCAGTAGTATAAATAGGGGCCGGCAAGAGACCCAGTACTTC | CASSINRGRQETQYF
. | TRBJ2-1 | TRBV5-1 | 16 | TRBD2 | TGCGCCAGCAGCCAAGGTAGCGGGGGGATCTACAATGAGCAGTTCTTC | CASSQGSGGIYNEQFF
. | TRBJ2-7 | TRBV5-1 | 13 | . | TGCGCCAGCAGCTTGGGAATAGCGTACGAGCAGTACTTC | CASSLGIAYEQYF
. | TRBJ1-5 | TRBV19 | 15 | . | TGTGCCAGTAGTATTCCCCCGGGGTACAATCAGCCCCAGCATTTT | CASSIPPGYNQPQHF
once | TRBJ2-5 | TRBV19 | 15 | TRBD2 | TGTGCCAGTAAGGAGACTAGCGGGGCCCAAGAGACCCAGTACTTC | CASKETSGAQETQYF
few | TRBJ1-4 | TRBV19 | 14 | . | TGTGCCAGTAGTATCGTCTGGAGTAATGAAAAACTGTTTTTT | CASSIVWSNEKLFF
. | TRBJ1-5 | TRBV4-3 | 15 | TRBD1 | TGCGCCAGCAGCCAAGGTACAGGGGTCGGGCAGCCCCAGCATTTT | CASSQGTGVGQPQHF
. | TRBJ1-1 | TRBV11-2 | 14 | . | TGTGCCAGCAGCTTACTGGGAGGGGGCACTGAAGCTTTCTTT | CASSLLGGGTEAFF
. | TRBJ2-3 | TRBV5-4 | 14 | TRBD1 | TGTGCCAGCAGCTTGGAGGGGGCGCGGGATACGCAGTATTTT | CASSLEGARDTQYF
. | TRBJ1-1 | TRBV2 | 15 | . | TGTGCCAGCAGTGAAGCTCGTCCGGGGAACGCCGAAGCTTTCTTT | CASSEARPGNAEAFF
. | TRBJ2-2 | TRBV7-9 | 12 | . | TGTGCCAGCAGCTGGGGCGACTGGGAGCTGTTTTTT | CASSWGDWELFF
. | TRBJ2-1 | TRBV7-2 | 13 | . | TGTGCCAGCAGCTTAGCGAAGAGTGGTGAGCAGTTCTTC | CASSLAKSGEQFF
. | TRBJ1-1 | TRBV5-1 | 13 | TRBD1 | TGCGCCAGCAGCACCACAGGGGACACTGAAGCTTTCTTT | CASSTTGDTEAFF
. | TRBJ1-6 | TRBV19 | 12 | . | TGTGCCAGTAGCTCGGGTATCTCACCCCTCCACTTT | CASSSGISPLHF
. | TRBJ1-3 | TRBV4-3 | 20 | TRBD1 | TGCGCCAGCAGCCAAGATGTCCCGGACAGGGTCTCGGGGTCTGGAAACACCATATATTTT | CASSQDVPDRVSGSGNTIYF
. | TRBJ1-2 | TRBV28 | 14 | TRBD1 | TGTGCCAGCAGTCAAGGGGGCGCCCACTATGGCTACACCTTC | CASSQGGAHYGYTF
. | TRBJ1-4 | TRBV3-1/TRBV3-2 | 13 | . | TGTGCCAGCAGCCCAGTGGGGGGGGGAAAACTGTTTTTT | CASSPVGGGKLFF
once | TRBJ2-3 | TRBV2 | 17 | TRBD2 | TGTGCCAGCAGTGAGCAGGCTAGCGGGGTGAGCACAGATACGCAGTATTTT | CASSEQASGVSTDTQYF
. | TRBJ2-2 | TRBV19 | 14 | TRBD1 | TGTGCCAGTAGCCTTCACAGGGGCACCGGGGAGCTGTTTTTT | CASSLHRGTGELFF
. | TRBJ2-7 | TRBV6-2/TRBV6-3 | 16 | TRBD1 | TGTGCCAGCAGTTACTCGAGAGGACAGGGATCCTACGAGCAGTACTTC | CASSYSRGQGSYEQYF
. | TRBJ2-2 | TRBV2 | 16 | . | TGTGCCAGCAGCCCCTGGGCGGGGTTTAACACCGGGGAGCTGTTTTTT | CASSPWAGFNTGELFF
. | TRBJ2-7 | TRBV5-1 | 14 | . | TGCGCCAGCAGCCCAGCAGGCGACTCCTACGAGCAGTACTTC | CASSPAGDSYEQYF
. | TRBJ2-3 | TRBV19 | 14 | TRBD1 | TGTGCCACCAGCCTGGACAGGGCTACAGATACGCAGTATTTT | CATSLDRATDTQYF